The 27 T cell receptor beta chains presented below share a single source sample, sequenced in a study of blood T cell repertoires in COVID-19. Sequencing was performed with immunoSEQ multiplex PCR; in TCRdb, only in-frame clones are kept and a portion is missing. The profile shows roughly 440,000 clones, 88% of them singletons. Sequences were obtained from peripheral blood. The receptors were sampled from a woman between 45 and 60 years old with COVID-19, enrolled during active disease.

This clone was recorded once. The chain employs TRBV20-1 and TRBJ2-7; D ambiguous. Trimming left V 1 base short and J 6 bases short, with 7 bases between. From germline, CDR1 is DFQATT and CDR2 SNEGSKA (reference sequence). CDR3 size: 11 residues. The CDR3 spells CSARVVAEQYF. Written as DNA, the CDR3 is TGCAGTGCTAGAGTAGTTGCCGAGCAGTACTTC.

The J gene is TRBJ2-1, the V gene TRBV30, with 16 positions matching TRBD2. Germline CDR1 and CDR2: GTSNPN and SVGIG (reference sequence). CDR3 length: 17 amino acids. Trimming cost V 2 bases and J 8 bases; bases outside gene matches: 9. The chain's CDR3 is CAWSPGLAGGAYDEQFF. CDR3 nucleotides: TGTGCCTGGAGTCCGGGACTAGCGGGGGGGGCGTACGATGAGCAGTTCTTC.

This chain connects TRBV16 to TRBJ2-1, with TRBD2 matching over 8 bases. The J segment lost 0 bases and the V segment lost 1 base, leaving 8 bases of the junction unmatched. The CDR3 is 18 amino acids. The germline V gene encodes CDR1 KGHSY and CDR2 FQNENV. The CDR3 coding sequence is TGTGCCAGCAGCCAATTTCTTAGCGGGGCCACCTCCTACAATGAGCAGTTCTTC. Translating gives CASSQFLSGATSYNEQFF. Based on the CDR3 plus reference TRBV16 and TRBJ2-1, the full variable domain is GEEVAQTPKHLVRGEGQKAKLYCAPIKGHSYVFWYQQVLKNEFKFLISFQNENVFDETGMPKERFSAKCLPNSPCSLEIQATKLEDSAVYFCASSQFLSGATSYNEQFFGPGTRLTVL.

This sequence joins TRBV5-6 and TRBJ1-1; a possible D gene is TRBD1 (6 bases). The CDR3 is made up of 15 amino acids. CDR1 and CDR2 from the germline V gene are SGHDT and YYEEEE. V lost 4 bases and J lost 2, with 15 bases in between. The CDR3 DNA sequence: TGTGCCAGCAGCCTCATCCTGGGGGCCAACACTGAAGCTTTCTTT. It codes for CASSLILGANTEAFF. The full variable domain, completed using reference TRBV5-6 and TRBJ1-1, is DAGVTQSPTHLIKTRGQQVTLRCSPKSGHDTVSWYQQALGQGPQFIFQYYEEEERQRGNFPDRFSGHQFPNYSSELNVNALLLGDSALYLCASSLILGANTEAFFGQGTRLTVV.

DNA for the CDR3: TGTGCCAGCTCTCCTCTTGGACAGGGATTACCCTACGAGCAGTACTTC. Its translation: CASSPLGQGLPYEQYF. This sequence joins TRBV18 and TRBJ2-7; 8 bases fit TRBD1. Germline V gene sequence: CDR1 KGHSH, CDR2 LQKENI. The V segment lost 6 bases and the J segment 2 bases; nucleotides outside the gene matches: 12. The CDR3 totals 16 residues. The full variable domain, in which reference TRBV18 and TRBJ2-7 provide the parts outside the CDR3, is NAGVMQNPRHLVRRRGQEARLRCSPMKGHSHVYWYRQLPEEGLKFMVYLQKENIIDESGMPKERFSAEFPKEGPSILRIQQVVRGDSAAYFCASSPLGQGLPYEQYFGPGTRLTVT.

V usage is TRBV5-1 and J usage is TRBJ1-1; a possible D gene is TRBD1 (5 bases). The CDR3 consists of 14 residues. Trimming left V 5 bases short and J 3 bases short, with 14 bases between. Germline V gene data show CDR1 as SGHRS and CDR2 as YFSETQ. CDR3 sequence: CASRVGGRDTEAFF. The CDR3 DNA reads TGCGCCAGCAGAGTGGGGGGTAGAGACACTGAAGCTTTCTTT. Variable domain in full (rest from reference TRBV5-1 and TRBJ1-1): KAGVTQTPRYLIKTRGQQVTLSCSPISGHRSVSWYQQTPGQGLQFLFEYFSETQRNKGNFPGRFSGRQFSNSRSEMNVSTLELGDSALYLCASRVGGRDTEAFFGQGTRLTVV.

This chain joins TRBV18 and TRBJ2-5, with D possibly matching TRBD2 (5 bases). Deletions cut 3 bases from V and 5 bases from J, with 13 bases between. Germline V gives CDR1 KGHSH, CDR2 LQKENI. The CDR3 extends over 14 amino acids. This CDR3 is CASSPYQSGETQYF. DNA of the CDR3: TGTGCCAGCTCACCCTACCAGTCGGGGGAGACCCAGTACTTC.

This chain uses TRBV7-9 with TRBJ2-6; 7 positions agree with TRBD1. This CDR3 has 17 residues. V was pared by 3 bases and J by 3 bases, with 8 bases of the junction left unmatched. The germline gives CDR1 SEHNR, CDR2 FQNEAQ (reference sequence). The CDR3 region has the DNA TGTGCCAGCAGCTTTGCCAACAGGGGTGATGGGGCCAACGTCCTGACTTTC. Its protein product is CASSFANRGDGANVLTF.

The chain uses TRBV30 and TRBJ2-3; D is possibly TRBD2 (6 bases). CDR3 length: 14 residues. The germline V gene has CDR1 GTSNPN and CDR2 SVGIG (reference sequence). The ends were cut back, 5 bases at V and 3 bases at J, with 15 bases in the middle. The DNA for the CDR3 is TGTGCCTGGCGCCCGGGACTTACAACAGATACGCAGTATTTT. Its protein is CAWRPGLTTDTQYF.

This sequence joins TRBV5-4 and TRBJ2-5; D is uncertain. The CDR3 runs 13 residues. V was shortened by 2 bases and J by 2 bases, with 7 bases between the two germline ends. In germline, CDR1 is SGHNT, CDR2 YYREEE (reference sequence). The CDR3 nucleotides read TGTGCCAGCAGCTTCGCTAGTCAAGAGACCCAGTACTTC. Translated, it gives CASSFASQETQYF.

This chain links TRBV27 with TRBJ1-6; D not certain. The V end lost 2 bases, the J end lost 7 bases, and 9 bases lay between the germline ends. The CDR3 contains 14 residues. Germline CDR1 MNHEY, CDR2 SMNVEV (reference sequence). The DNA for the CDR3 is TGTGCCAGCAGTTTAGGAGGGAGCAATTCACCCCTCCACTTT. Translated: CASSLGGSNSPLHF.

This chain links TRBV11-2 with TRBJ2-5; D remains ambiguous. The CDR3 is 11 residues long. Per the germline V gene, CDR1 is SGHAT and CDR2 is FQNNGV. The V end was cut by 1 base, the J end by 8 bases, with 5 bases between. The CDR3 nucleotides read TGTGCCAGCAGCTTAGGTAGCACCCAGTACTTC. Protein sequence: CASSLGSTQYF.

The rearrangement uses TRBV2 and TRBJ2-5; D is possibly TRBD2 (7 bases). With 2 bases removed from V and 5 bases from J, the gap between germline ends came to 15 bases. From germline, CDR1 is SNHLY and CDR2 FYNNEI. The CDR3 covers 15 residues. CDR3 residues: CASSEYRGAGETQYF. CDR3 DNA: TGTGCCAGCAGTGAATACCGGGGGGCCGGGGAGACCCAGTACTTC.

In its sample, this clone was seen many times. The rearrangement links TRBV7-9 to TRBJ2-3, with D possibly being TRBD2 (6 bases). Germline V lookup: CDR1 SEHNR, CDR2 FQNEAQ (reference sequence). Trimming removed 0 bases from V and 1 base from J, with 14 bases in between. The CDR3 has 17 residues. The CDR3 DNA follows: TGTGCCAGCAGCTTAGCGCGGGGCGGGGCCCGCACAGATACGCAGTATTTT. This translates into CASSLARGGARTDTQYF.

The rearrangement joins TRBV9 to TRBJ2-3, with D uncertain. Trimming pared 0 bases from V and 4 bases from J, leaving 9 bases between. The germline V gene has CDR1 SGDLS and CDR2 YYNGEE. The CDR3 has 14 residues. The CDR3 here is CASSVAPSPDTQYF. The CDR3 DNA sequence: TGTGCCAGCAGCGTAGCCCCCTCCCCAGATACGCAGTATTTT.

J is TRBJ2-1 and V is TRBV11-3, with a weak D call TRBD2 (5 bases). The CDR3 consists of 12 residues. V gave up 1 base and J gave up 10 bases, with 8 bases separating them. The germline CDR1 and CDR2 sequences are SGHNT and YENEEA. The CDR3 is CASSLGRGEQFF. The DNA of the CDR3 is TGTGCCAGCAGCTTAGGTCGGGGAGAGCAGTTCTTC.

The chain joins TRBV5-1 to TRBJ2-7; a weak D match, TRBD2 (5 bases). This CDR3 region has 14 residues. V was shortened by 4 bases and J by 2 bases, with 13 bases between the two germline ends. Germline V gives CDR1 SGHRS, CDR2 YFSETQ. The CDR3 protein is CASSLPGGPYEQYF. CDR3 in DNA: TGCGCCAGCAGCCTCCCCGGCGGGCCCTACGAGCAGTACTTC.

The rearrangement links TRBV6-1 to TRBJ1-1, with no clear D. Trimming removed 2 bases from V and 2 bases from J, with 9 bases in between. The CDR3 has 14 amino acids. Germline V gene lookup returns CDR1 MNHNS and CDR2 SASEGT. The CDR3 DNA reads as TGTGCCAGCAGTGAACAGAGGCTTAACACTGAAGCTTTCTTT. Amino acid sequence: CASSEQRLNTEAFF.

This rearrangement joins TRBV27 to TRBJ1-5, with D perhaps matching TRBD1 (6 bases). The V gene lost 5 bases and the J gene lost 3 bases, with 11 bases spanning the gap. Germline loops: CDR1 MNHEY, CDR2 SMNVEV (reference sequence). The CDR3 covers 14 residues. CDR3 loop: CASSPQGLNQPQHF. The CDR3 DNA sequence: TGTGCCAGCAGTCCACAGGGCCTCAATCAGCCCCAGCATTTT.

The chain joins TRBV13 to TRBJ2-1, with TRBD1 as a possible D gene (6 bases). CDR3 size: 14 residues. With 5 bases removed from V and 7 bases from J, the gap between germline ends came to 15 bases. Germline V gene data show CDR1 as PRHDT and CDR2 as FYEKMQ (reference sequence). The CDR3: CASSRDTGLNEQFF. In nucleotides, the CDR3 is TGTGCCAGCAGCCGGGACACCGGTTTAAATGAGCAGTTCTTC.

V is TRBV19 and J is TRBJ1-3; possibly TRBD1 for D (5 bases). V shed 11 bases and J shed 0 bases, with 26 bases lying between them. Germline lookup yields CDR1 LNHDA and CDR2 SQIVND (reference sequence). The CDR3 contains 18 residues. The CDR3 loop reads CALVSDTAPAFSGNTIYF. CDR3 coding DNA: TGTGCCCTAGTATCGGACACCGCTCCCGCTTTCTCTGGAAACACCATATATTTT. The whole variable domain, remainder taken from reference TRBV19 and TRBJ1-3, is DGGITQSPKYLFRKEGQNVTLSCEQNLNHDAMYWYRQDPGQGLRLIYYSQIVNDFQKGDIAEGYSVSREKKESFPLTVTSAQKNPTAFYLCALVSDTAPAFSGNTIYFGEGSWLTVV.

The V call is TRBV7-6, the J call TRBJ1-5; D might be TRBD1 (5 bases). CDR1 SGHVS and CDR2 FNYEAQ come from the germline V gene. Between the trimmed V and J ends, which lost 1 base and 3 bases, there was a span of 16 bases. CDR3 length equals 17 residues. This chain's CDR3 is CASSLEIGGGPNQPQHF. The CDR3 coding sequence is TGTGCCAGCAGCTTAGAGATCGGGGGAGGCCCCAATCAGCCCCAGCATTTT.

The genes are TRBV6-6 and TRBJ1-4; maybe TRBD1 (5 bases). The CDR3 totals 16 residues. Germline values: CDR1 MNHNY, CDR2 SVGAGI (reference sequence). V was trimmed by 6 bases and J by 7 bases, leaving 21 bases between them. CDR3 sequence: CASRGGAKSDGEKLFF. The CDR3 DNA reads TGTGCCAGCAGAGGAGGGGCGAAATCTGACGGTGAAAAACTGTTTTTT.

The chain carries TRBV10-3 and TRBJ2-5, with TRBD2 matching 8 bases. V trimming: 3 bases; J trimming: 3 bases; junction bases outside the gene matches: 9. Germline V CDR1 and CDR2: ENHRY, SYGVKD. There are 16 residues in the CDR3. As DNA, the CDR3 is TGTGCCATCAGTGACGGGACCGGGAGGGCAAAAGAGACCCAGTACTTC. This translates into CAISDGTGRAKETQYF.

The genes are TRBV7-3 and TRBJ2-3; D is undetermined. V was pared by 0 bases and J by 5 bases, with 6 bases between. Germline V CDR1 and CDR2: SGHTA, FQGTGA. This CDR3 comprises 13 residues. The CDR3 bases are TGTGCCAGCAGCTTAACGTTCCAAGATACGCAGTATTTT. It yields the protein CASSLTFQDTQYF.

V usage is TRBV5-6 and J usage is TRBJ1-1; maybe TRBD1 (6 bases). This CDR3 has 16 residues. The V gene lost 4 bases and the J gene lost 5 bases, with 21 bases spanning the gap. The germline gives CDR1 SGHDT, CDR2 YYEEEE. DNA for the CDR3: TGTGCCAGCAGCCGACGAGGGGGTGGGCTTTGGACTGAAGCTTTCTTT. It is translated as CASSRRGGGLWTEAFF.

Only one count was recorded for this clone. The rearrangement links TRBV11-2 to TRBJ2-1; tentatively, D is TRBD1 (6 bases). V was cut by 3 bases and J by 0 bases, with 15 bases left in between. The germline V gene encodes CDR1 SGHAT and CDR2 FQNNGV. The CDR3 sequence is 17 residues long. The CDR3 bases are TGTGCCAGCAGCTTTTGGACAGTCCATAGCTCCTACAATGAGCAGTTCTTC. This gives the protein CASSFWTVHSSYNEQFF.